Listed below are T cell receptor beta chains from one sample, sequenced in a study of T cell responses to AZD1222 COVID-19 vaccine. Here immunoSEQ multiplex PCR was the method, and the copy in TCRdb shows in-frame clones only, minus some. The sample contains roughly 70,000 clones, more than 75% of which appear only once. The sample here was peripheral blood, taken 28 days after the second dose of the MenACWY control vaccine. The receptors come from an adult who received the MenACWY meningococcal vaccine as a control. Each CDR3 is given with its conserved first and last residue. D genes are given only for firm matches. The size entry is marked missing in some rows and otherwise reads once, few, many or a size class.

TRBJ1-6 | TRBV7-2 | . | . | TGTGCCAGCAGCTTAGTCGGGGATTCTAATTCACCCCTCCACTTT | CASSLVGDSNSPLHF
TRBJ1-2 | TRBV27 | . | . | TGTGCCAGCAGTTCGGACAGTTACCTTCCCTATGGCTACACCTTC | CASSSDSYLPYGYTF
TRBJ2-3 | TRBV30 | . | . | TGTGCCTGGAGTGTAATTTGGCAGACGCAGTATTTT | CAWSVIWQTQYF
TRBJ2-7 | TRBV28 | . | . | TGTGCCAGCAGGAGGAGTGGGACATCCTACGAGCAGTACTTC | CASRRSGTSYEQYF
TRBJ1-1 | TRBV10-2 | . | . | TGCGCCAGCAGTGATCACTCATCGAACACTGAAGCTTTCTTT | CASSDHSSNTEAFF
TRBJ2-7 | TRBV7-2 | TRBD1 | . | TGTGCCAGCAGCCACGGACAGGGGGCCGACGAGCAGTACTTC | CASSHGQGADEQYF
TRBJ2-2 | TRBV11-3 | . | . | TGTGCCAGCACCCGATCGGGGGTCGGGGAGCTGTTTTTT | CASTRSGVGELFF
TRBJ2-7 | TRBV11-3 | . | . | TGTGCCAGCAGCGTGGGATTGGGGTCCTACGAGCAGTACTTC | CASSVGLGSYEQYF
TRBJ1-2 | TRBV2 | . | few | TGTGCCAGCAGGGTAGGGCCCGATTATGGCTACACCTTC | CASRVGPDYGYTF
TRBJ2-7 | TRBV27 | . | . | TGTGCCAGCAGTTGGAGCCAGGGGAGCTCCTACGAGCAGTACTTC | CASSWSQGSSYEQYF
TRBJ2-7 | TRBV29-1 | TRBD1 | . | TGCAGCGTTGACCGCCGATACGACGGGACAGGGATCTACGAGCAGTACTTC | CSVDRRYDGTGIYEQYF
TRBJ1-3 | TRBV28 | . | . | TGTGCCATCGCTCGTTCGACAGGAAACACCATATATTTT | CAIARSTGNTIYF
TRBJ1-1 | TRBV10-3 | . | . | TGTGCCATCAGTGGGGTTGGCGGCTCTGAAGCTTTCTTT | CAISGVGGSEAFF
TRBJ1-2 | TRBV28 | TRBD1 | . | TGTGCCAGCACCGGGACAGGGGGCGTAGGCTACACCTTC | CASTGTGGVGYTF
TRBJ1-1 | TRBV28 | . | . | TGTGCCGGCCAGGGGCCGAACACTGAAGCTTTCTTT | CAGQGPNTEAFF
TRBJ1-5 | TRBV5-5 | . | . | TGTGCCAGCAGCTTGGGTTCCCGGAGGGGTCAGCCCCAGCATTTT | CASSLGSRRGQPQHF
TRBJ1-3 | TRBV19 | . | once | TGTGCCAGTAGTATCGACAGGAGCTCTGGAAACACCATATATTTT | CASSIDRSSGNTIYF
TRBJ1-1 | TRBV7-2 | . | . | TGTGCCAGCAGCTTAGGTCAGGGGCAAAGGGCTGAAGCTTTCTTT | CASSLGQGQRAEAFF
TRBJ1-2 | TRBV21-1 | . | . | TGTGCCAGCAGCAAAACTCGGACAGGCGTAAGCTATGGCTACACCTTC | CASSKTRTGVSYGYTF
TRBJ1-2 | TRBV30 | . | . | TGTGCCTGGAGTTCCCGCAGGGTGGTTGGCTACACCTTC | CAWSSRRVVGYTF
TRBJ2-7 | TRBV5-3 | . | . | TGTGCCAGAAGCTTCGCCGGGTTTCGGCCCGCCCAGAGAAACTACGAGCAGTACTTC | CARSFAGFRPAQRNYEQYF
TRBJ2-7 | TRBV4-3 | . | . | TGCGCCAGCAGCCCCGGGACGGGTGCCTACGAGCAGTACTTC | CASSPGTGAYEQYF
TRBJ2-2 | TRBV28 | . | . | TGTGCCAGCAGTACCTTTGGGAGAGGGGAGCTGTTTTTT | CASSTFGRGELFF
TRBJ1-1 | TRBV28 | TRBD1 | . | TGTGCCAGCAGTTTCTTGGACAGGCCCACTGAAGCTTTCTTT | CASSFLDRPTEAFF
TRBJ2-1 | TRBV5-1 | . | . | TGCGCCAGCAGCTGGGGGGGCGGGAGCCTTGGCAATGAGCAGTTCTTC | CASSWGGGSLGNEQFF
TRBJ2-4 | TRBV2 | . | few | TGTGCCAGCAGAGACAGGATCGGGAACATTCAGTACTTC | CASRDRIGNIQYF
TRBJ2-1 | TRBV6-5 | TRBD1 | . | TGTGCCAGCAGTTACTCGGGACAGGGGAGCGATGAGCAGTTCTTC | CASSYSGQGSDEQFF
TRBJ2-7 | TRBV28 | TRBD2 | . | TGTGCCAGCAGGTCTAGCGGGAGCGAGCAGTACTTC | CASRSSGSEQYF
TRBJ2-1 | TRBV10-3 | . | . | TGTGCCATCAGTGAGTTATCGGACAGCTCCCAGTTCTTC | CAISELSDSSQFF
TRBJ2-3 | TRBV2 | . | once | TGTGCCAGCAGTGAAGGTCGAGGCACAGATACGCAGTATTTT | CASSEGRGTDTQYF
TRBJ1-3 | TRBV19 | . | . | TGTGCCAGTAGTATCTCGGCGGACGGTACGGGAAACACCATATATTTT | CASSISADGTGNTIYF
TRBJ1-2 | TRBV20-1 | . | . | TGCAGTGCTAGTGAGAATAACTATGGCTACACCTTC | CSASENNYGYTF
TRBJ2-7 | TRBV2 | TRBD1 | . | TGTGCCAGCAGTGTTCACGACAGGGCGGCCGCCGAGCAGTACTTC | CASSVHDRAAAEQYF
TRBJ1-1 | TRBV3-1/TRBV3-2 | . | . | TGTGCCAGCAGCCACCTCGGGGCCGATGCGCGTGAAGCTTTCTTT | CASSHLGADAREAFF
TRBJ1-6 | TRBV27 | . | . | TGTGCCAGCAGTTTCGATCCCCCCATCACCCTCCACTTT | CASSFDPPITLHF
TRBJ2-7 | TRBV27 | TRBD1 | . | TGTGCCAGCAAAAAACCGGGACAGGGGAGCGAGCAGTACTTC | CASKKPGQGSEQYF
TRBJ1-5 | TRBV20-1 | . | . | TGCAGTGCCCGGGGGAATCAGCCCCAGCATTTT | CSARGNQPQHF
TRBJ1-2 | TRBV2 | . | . | TGTGCCAGCAGAGGGGATAATAACTATGGCTACACCTTC | CASRGDNNYGYTF
TRBJ1-1 | TRBV9 | . | . | TGTGCCAGCAGCGTACAGGGAGACACTGAAGCTTTCTTT | CASSVQGDTEAFF
TRBJ2-5 | TRBV7-9 | . | . | TGTGCCAGCATCCCCGACGGAGGTCGAGAGACCCAGTACTTC | CASIPDGGRETQYF
TRBJ1-6 | TRBV28 | . | . | TGTGCCAGCAGCTTGGACAGCTTTAATTCACCCCTCCACTTT | CASSLDSFNSPLHF
TRBJ1-1 | TRBV6-5 | . | . | TGTGCCTCCTTCGGGCAGGCGGGCACTGAAGCTTTCTTT | CASFGQAGTEAFF
TRBJ2-3 | TRBV11-3 | . | . | TGTGCCAGCAGCCCCGTTGGGGGAGATACGCAGTATTTT | CASSPVGGDTQYF
TRBJ1-1 | TRBV15 | . | . | TGTGCCACCAGCCCCAGGGTGCGGACTGAAGCTTTCTTT | CATSPRVRTEAFF
TRBJ1-3 | TRBV5-4 | . | . | TGTGCCAGCAGCTTGGAGGCAGGGCTAGGAAACACCATATATTTT | CASSLEAGLGNTIYF
TRBJ1-2 | TRBV18 | TRBD1 | . | TGTGCCAGCTCACCGGGACAGACCTCAATCTATGGCTACACCTTC | CASSPGQTSIYGYTF
TRBJ2-1 | TRBV24-1 | TRBD2 | . | TGTGCCACCAGTGACGCCTCTAGCGGGGGGGCCTACAATGAGCAGTTCTTC | CATSDASSGGAYNEQFF
TRBJ2-1 | TRBV28 | TRBD2 | . | TGTGCCAGCAGCATTAGCGGGGGTGGGGATGAGCAGTTCTTC | CASSISGGGDEQFF
TRBJ2-1 | TRBV9 | TRBD1 | . | TGTGCCAGCAGGCCGGGACAGGGCCATGAGCAGTTCTTC | CASRPGQGHEQFF
TRBJ2-3 | TRBV19 | . | . | TGTGCCAGTAGTCCCCAGACGGGGCCCAGCACAGATACGCAGTATTTT | CASSPQTGPSTDTQYF
TRBJ1-2 | TRBV4-3 | . | . | TGCGCCAGCAGCCAAGATTACGGGGGCGACTATGGCTACACCTTC | CASSQDYGGDYGYTF
TRBJ2-2 | TRBV15 | . | . | TGTGCCACCAGCAGAGATCTCCCGATTAGCGGGAACACCGGGGAGCTGTTTTTT | CATSRDLPISGNTGELFF
TRBJ1-1 | TRBV7-2 | TRBD1 | . | TGTGCCAGCAGCTTTTCCCAGGGGGACACTGAAGCTTTCTTT | CASSFSQGDTEAFF